This is a list of T cell receptor beta chains from one sample in a study of early T cells in non-severe SARS-CoV-2 infection. TCRdb fed the 5' RACE reads into MiXCR, producing one record per CDR3 protein. This sample has approximately 90,000 distinct CDR3 sequences, with around 17% found just once. Sequenced here: whole blood, sampled at baseline. These TCRs come from an adult who was a healthcare worker with PCR-confirmed SARS-CoV-2 infection or an uninfected control (not recorded which). Each CDR3 is given with its conserved first and last residue. Each record gives: clone size, V gene, J gene, D gene, CDR3 protein, CDR3 DNA. D genes are given only for firm matches. Clone size is stated in some rows and not others, as once, few, many or a class when expanded.

>few|TRBV4-1|TRBJ1-1|-
CASSQEPVTRTEAFF
TGCGCCAGCAGCCAAGAGCCGGTGACGAGGACTGAAGCTTTCTTT
>many|TRBV14|TRBJ2-1|-
CASSQHKGAGNEQFF
TGTGCCAGCAGCCAACACAAGGGGGCGGGAAATGAGCAGTTCTTC
>few|TRBV30|TRBJ2-2|-
CASDHTGELFF
TGTGCCTCTGACCACACCGGGGAGCTGTTTTTT
>-|TRBV19|TRBJ2-2|TRBD2
CASSIRLTSGSTGELFF
TGTGCCAGTAGTATTCGGCTGACCAGCGGGAGTACCGGGGAGCTGTTTTTT
>few|TRBV28|TRBJ2-1|TRBD2
CASRFPSGRLNEQFF
TGTGCCAGCAGGTTCCCTAGCGGGAGGTTAAATGAGCAGTTCTTC
>-|TRBV20-1|TRBJ2-7|TRBD2
CSASWTSDHEQYF
TGCAGTGCTAGTTGGACTAGCGACCACGAGCAGTACTTC
>few|TRBV7-2|TRBJ2-7|-
CASSLFGMAYEQYF
TGTGCCAGCAGCTTATTTGGGATGGCCTACGAGCAGTACTTC
>few|TRBV7-9|TRBJ1-1|-
CASSLVTDTEAFF
TGTGCCAGCAGCTTAGTGACAGACACTGAAGCTTTCTTT
>-|TRBV4-2|TRBJ2-6|-
CATAGAGANVLTF
TGTGCCACGGCAGGGGCTGGGGCCAACGTCCTGACTTTC
>few|TRBV14|TRBJ2-7|-
CASSRETNKGGLYYEQYF
TGTGCCAGCAGCCGCGAAACGAATAAAGGGGGACTTTACTACGAGCAGTACTTC
>-|TRBV28|TRBJ2-7|-
CASSYRDIEQYF
TGTGCCAGCAGTTACCGGGACATTGAGCAGTACTTC
>few|TRBV4-3|TRBJ2-2|TRBD1
CASRQTGGTGELFF
TGCGCCAGCAGACAAACAGGGGGCACCGGGGAGCTGTTTTTT
>-|TRBV15|TRBJ2-7|-
CATSTLTDPLSYEQYF
TGTGCCACCAGCACGTTAACGGACCCTTTGAGCTACGAGCAGTACTTC
>few|TRBV27|TRBJ2-7|TRBD1
CASSRYRGEQYF
TGTGCCAGCAGCAGATACAGGGGTGAGCAGTACTTC
>few|TRBV28|TRBJ1-1|-
CASSPGRPTEAFF
TGTGCCAGCAGTCCCGGACGACCCACTGAAGCTTTCTTT
>few|TRBV7-9|TRBJ1-1|-
CASSPEVNTEAFF
TGTGCCAGCAGCCCGGAGGTAAACACTGAAGCTTTCTTT
>-|TRBV28|TRBJ1-1|-
CASSRMTGAGGTEAFF
TGTGCCAGCAGTCGAATGACAGGAGCGGGAGGAACTGAAGCTTTCTTT
>-|TRBV5-1|TRBJ2-1|TRBD2
CASSLGLAGGPWDNEQFF
TGCGCCAGCAGCTTGGGGCTAGCGGGAGGGCCTTGGGACAATGAGCAGTTCTTC
>few|TRBV12-3/TRBV12-4|TRBJ2-6|-
CASSLGSQVFPGANVLTF
TGTGCCAGCAGTTTAGGGTCCCAGGTATTCCCTGGGGCCAACGTCCTGACTTTC
>few|TRBV4-2|TRBJ2-6|TRBD2
CASSLSTSGSSGANVLTF
TGTGCCAGCAGCCTTTCCACTAGCGGGAGCTCTGGGGCCAACGTCCTGACTTTC
>few|TRBV14|TRBJ2-5|-
CASSQERGLRETQYF
TGTGCCAGCAGCCAAGAACGAGGTCTCCGAGAGACCCAGTACTTC
>few|TRBV11-2|TRBJ2-7|-
CASSLPATYEQYF
TGTGCCAGCAGCTTACCAGCGACCTACGAGCAGTACTTC
>-|TRBV13|TRBJ2-7|-
CASSPLDSYEQYF
TGTGCCAGCAGCCCACTTGACAGCTACGAGCAGTACTTC
>few|TRBV7-9|TRBJ2-2|-
CASSSRLSYRDGELFF
TGTGCCAGCAGTTCTAGACTGTCATATAGGGACGGGGAGCTGTTTTTT
>few|TRBV6-5|TRBJ2-6|-
CASSLQGAGANVLTF
TGTGCCAGCAGTCTACAGGGAGCTGGGGCCAACGTCCTGACTTTC
>-|TRBV5-6|TRBJ1-2|-
CASSLPEGRYPNYGYTF
TGTGCCAGCAGCCTACCTGAGGGACGGTATCCTAACTATGGCTACACCTTC
>-|TRBV28|TRBJ1-2|-
CASSLSQVSYGYTF
TGTGCCAGCAGTTTATCTCAGGTATCCTATGGCTACACCTTC
>-|TRBV4-3|TRBJ2-3|TRBD2
CASSQDAPGGSTDTQYF
TGCGCCAGCAGCCAAGACGCGCCGGGAGGGTCCACAGATACGCAGTATTTT